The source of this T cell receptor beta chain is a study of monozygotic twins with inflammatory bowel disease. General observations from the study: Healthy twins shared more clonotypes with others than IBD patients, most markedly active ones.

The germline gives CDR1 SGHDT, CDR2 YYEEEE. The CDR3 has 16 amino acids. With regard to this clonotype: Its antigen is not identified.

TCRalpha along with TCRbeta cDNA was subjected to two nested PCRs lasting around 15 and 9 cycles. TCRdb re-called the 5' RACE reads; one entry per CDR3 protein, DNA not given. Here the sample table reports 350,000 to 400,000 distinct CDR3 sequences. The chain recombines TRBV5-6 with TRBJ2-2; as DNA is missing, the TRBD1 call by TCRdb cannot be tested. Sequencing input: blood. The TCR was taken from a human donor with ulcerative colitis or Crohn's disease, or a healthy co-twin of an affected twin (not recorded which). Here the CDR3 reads CASTSRGKSNTGELFF.